These T cell receptor beta chains were read from a single sample in a study of blood T cells in healthy people across ages. TCRdb redid the calling of the 5' RACE reads with MiXCR, one entry per CDR3 protein. The profile shows around 1.7 million distinct CDR3 sequences, 25% to 30% of them singletons. The sequenced sample was blood. These receptors were taken from a woman in her twenties or thirties in good health. Each CDR3 is given with its conserved first and last residue. Fields, in order: CDR3 protein, CDR3 DNA, J gene, clone size, CDR3 length, D gene, V gene. D genes are given only for firm matches. Size is stated for part of the rows, as once, few or many counts, or as a class when the clone is expanded.

CSASGLVADNERFF	TGCAGTGCCAGCGGGCTAGTAGCGGACAATGAGCGGTTCTTC	TRBJ2-1	NA	14	NA	TRBV20-1
CASSPLAGGLWSTDTQYF	TGTGCCTCTTCACCCCTAGCGGGGGGGCTTTGGAGCACAGATACGCAGTATTTT	TRBJ2-3	few	18	TRBD2	TRBV7-3
CSGRSTEYNEQFF	TGCAGCGGGCGATCGACAGAGTACAATGAGCAGTTCTTC	TRBJ2-1	many	13	NA	TRBV29-1
CASSTGQGSEDGYTF	TGTGCCAGCAGTACCGGACAGGGTTCAGAGGATGGCTACACCTTC	TRBJ1-2	many	15	TRBD1	TRBV27
CASSYSSDRVDGYTF	TGTGCCAGCAGTTACTCATCGGACAGGGTAGATGGCTACACCTTC	TRBJ1-2	NA	15	TRBD1	TRBV6-5
CASSLSGGSDEQFF	TGTGCCAGCAGCTTATCGGGGGGGTCGGATGAGCAGTTCTTC	TRBJ2-1	few	14	TRBD2	TRBV7-3
CSAITGFDYEQYF	TGCAGTGCTATAACGGGGTTTGACTACGAGCAGTACTTC	TRBJ2-7	NA	13	NA	TRBV20-1
CSVVQGSSYNEQFF	TGCAGCGTCGTACAGGGGAGCTCCTACAATGAGCAGTTCTTC	TRBJ2-1	many	14	TRBD1	TRBV29-1
CSARESARSYGYTF	TGCAGTGCTAGAGAGTCGGCCAGAAGTTATGGCTACACCTTC	TRBJ1-2	NA	14	NA	TRBV20-1
CASSFRQGSYNEQFF	TGTGCCAGCAGCTTTAGACAGGGTTCCTACAATGAGCAGTTCTTC	TRBJ2-1	many	15	TRBD1	TRBV7-8
CSARAMTSGNEQFF	TGCAGTGCTAGAGCTATGACCAGCGGCAATGAGCAGTTCTTC	TRBJ2-1	NA	14	NA	TRBV20-1
CASRPQGAPWEQYF	TGCGCCAGCAGGCCGCAGGGGGCCCCTTGGGAGCAGTACTTC	TRBJ2-7	NA	14	TRBD1	TRBV10-2
CSACRLTNEKLFF	TGCAGTGCCTGCCGGTTAACTAATGAAAAACTGTTTTTT	TRBJ1-4	NA	13	NA	TRBV20-1
CAISESSLGELFF	TGTGCCATCAGTGAGTCGAGTCTCGGGGAGCTGTTTTTT	TRBJ2-2	NA	13	NA	TRBV10-3
CASRIQGEETQYF	TGTGCCAGCAGAATACAGGGCGAAGAGACCCAGTACTTC	TRBJ2-5	many	13	NA	TRBV27
CSALPGASYEQYF	TGCAGTGCCTTGCCTGGGGCATCCTACGAGCAGTACTTC	TRBJ2-7	few	13	NA	TRBV20-1
CSAVASAGVMAKNIQYF	TGCAGTGCTGTAGCTAGTGCGGGGGTGATGGCCAAAAACATTCAGTACTTC	TRBJ2-4	few	17	TRBD2	TRBV20-1
CASSQDLEREGPGDTQYF	TGCGCCAGCAGCCAAGATCTAGAGCGGGAGGGCCCTGGAGATACGCAGTATTTT	TRBJ2-3	NA	18	TRBD2	TRBV4-3
CASGSRTGSYEQYF	TGTGCCAGCGGCTCTAGGACAGGGAGCTACGAGCAGTACTTC	TRBJ2-7	NA	14	TRBD1	TRBV5-6
CSASPAQGITYNEQFF	TGCAGTGCTTCCCCCGCACAGGGGATTACCTACAATGAGCAGTTCTTC	TRBJ2-1	NA	16	TRBD1	TRBV20-1
CASSFAGANTEAFF	TGTGCCAGCAGTTTTGCAGGGGCGAACACTGAAGCTTTCTTT	TRBJ1-1	NA	14	NA	TRBV28
CASSVDQTGRAFF	TGTGCCAGCAGCGTAGATCAGACAGGGAGGGCTTTCTTT	TRBJ1-1	NA	13	TRBD1	TRBV9
CASSNHETSGRAAGELFF	TGTGCCAGCAGCAACCACGAGACTAGCGGGAGGGCCGCCGGGGAGCTGTTTTTT	TRBJ2-2	NA	18	TRBD2	TRBV6-1
CASSLNPSGTQYF	TGTGCCAGCAGCTTAAACCCCAGCGGGACCCAGTACTTC	TRBJ2-5	few	13	NA	TRBV7-7
CATSDWDSRVPEQFF	TGTGCCACCAGTGATTGGGACAGCCGCGTCCCTGAGCAGTTCTTC	TRBJ2-1	NA	15	TRBD1	TRBV24-1
CASSLTGGGWYF	TGCGCCAGCAGCTTGACAGGCGGTGGATGGTACTTC	TRBJ2-7	NA	12	NA	TRBV5-1
CASRLDIRDEQFF	TGTGCCAGCAGATTAGATATCCGGGATGAGCAGTTCTTC	TRBJ2-1	many	13	NA	TRBV12-3/TRBV12-4
CASSRGESYEQYF	TGCGCCAGCAGCCGGGGAGAGTCCTACGAGCAGTACTTC	TRBJ2-7	many	13	NA	TRBV4-1
CASSRGTSGKRQETQYF	TGTGCCAGCAGCCGGGGGACTAGCGGAAAACGTCAAGAGACCCAGTACTTC	TRBJ2-5	many	17	TRBD2	TRBV6-5
CASSVGLATPDEQYF	TGTGCCAGCAGCGTAGGGCTAGCGACACCGGACGAGCAGTACTTC	TRBJ2-7	few	15	NA	TRBV9